These 8 T cell receptor beta chains were all obtained from the same sample, sequenced in a study of blood T cell repertoires in COVID-19. This table comes from immunoSEQ multiplex PCR, and its TCRdb copy is limited to in-frame clones, with some not included. The repertoire holds over 200,000 clones, with approximately 83% as singletons. The sample consisted of peripheral blood. Receptors were obtained from a man in his fifties with active or convalescent COVID-19.

A single count supports this clone. The gene calls are TRBV6-2 or TRBV6-3 and TRBJ1-5; D gene ambiguous. Germline loops: CDR1 MNHEY, CDR2 SVGEGT. The V and J ends lost 5 bases and 1 base respectively, with 12 bases between them. This CDR3 is built from 15 residues. Here the CDR3 DNA reads TGTGCCAGCAGTAGAGAGGGCGGGAGCAATCAGCCCCAGCATTTT. It encodes CASSREGGSNQPQHF.

The chain links TRBV30 to TRBJ1-1; D gene unclear. Germline V gene sequence: CDR1 GTSNPN, CDR2 SVGIG (reference sequence). The CDR3 totals 13 residues. Trimming took off 1 base at V and 7 bases at J, with 13 bases between the two ends. CDR3 DNA: TGTGCCTGGAGTGGTACTTCCGGGAATGAAGCTTTCTTT. It specifies CAWSGTSGNEAFF.

The rearrangement uses TRBV30 and TRBJ1-4; D unresolved. There are 15 residues in the CDR3. Trimming removed 3 bases at V and 3 bases at J, with 14 bases between. The germline CDR1 and CDR2 sequences are GTSNPN and SVGIG (reference sequence). This CDR3 is CAWRGRMVANEKLFF. Written as DNA, the CDR3 is TGTGCCTGGAGGGGGAGAATGGTTGCTAATGAAAAACTGTTTTTT.

The chain combines TRBV21-1 with TRBJ2-3; TRBD1, the table's D call, was not compared with the DNA. TRBV21-1 is a pseudogene locus. The CDR3 spans 13 residues. The CDR3 sequence: CASSPSRGDTQYF. CDR3 nucleotide sequence: TGTGCCAGCAGCCCCTCGAGGGGGGATACGCAGTATTTT.

Concerning this clone itself: At one end the junction does not follow the germline gene, possibly because of a read error. The rearrangement uses TRBV24-1 and TRBJ1-1, with D perhaps matching TRBD1 (5 bases). The germline V gene encodes CDR1 KGHDR and CDR2 SFDVKD. The CDR3 contains 11 residues. This chain's CDR3 is CASSRGTEAFF. The DNA for the CDR3 is TGTGCCTCCAGTAGGGGCACTGAAGCTTTCTTT.

This rearrangement joins TRBV6-5 to TRBJ2-1; 9 bases line up with TRBD1. The germline CDR1 and CDR2 sequences are MNHEY and SVGAGI. J gave up 7 bases and V 6 bases, and 10 bases lay outside the gene matches. This CDR3 comprises 15 residues. The CDR3 nucleotides are TGTGCCAGCAGGCGGGGGACAGGGTCCGGAAATGAGCAGTTCTTC. This sequence encodes CASRRGTGSGNEQFF.

The J gene is TRBJ1-4, the V gene TRBV7-4; 8 nucleotides line up with TRBD1. After removal of 3 bases from V and 4 bases from J, the junction contained 7 bases not matched to a gene. CDR1 is SGHVT, CDR2 SQSDAQ, per germline. CDR3 length: 16 residues. Written as DNA, the CDR3 is TGTGCCAGCAGCTTTCCCGGGACAGGAGATAATGAAAAACTGTTTTTT. Amino acids: CASSFPGTGDNEKLFF.

This clone occurred once. The J gene is TRBJ1-6, the V gene TRBV6-1, with D perhaps TRBD1 (6 bases). V lost 0 bases to trimming and J lost 7 bases, with 10 bases between them. The germline CDR1 and CDR2 sequences are MNHNS and SASEGT. This CDR3 has 15 amino acids. The CDR3 reads CASSEADRDNSPLHF. CDR3 bases: TGTGCCAGCAGTGAAGCGGACAGAGACAATTCACCCCTCCACTTT.